These 13 T cell receptor beta chains were all obtained from the same sample, sequenced in a study of T cell repertoires in cytomegalovirus infection. One entry per CDR3 protein, called by TCRdb with MiXCR from the reads. The sample holds fewer than 550,000 distinct CDR3 sequences, about 11% seen once. The specimen was PBMCs. The receptors were sampled from a human donor in good health (CMV status not recorded). Some clones in this sample may be carry-over from other donors' samples.

This clonotype was counted ten times or more. This chain connects TRBV12-3 or TRBV12-4 to TRBJ1-2; tentative D call: TRBD1 (5 bases). There are 14 residues in the CDR3. The germline V and J ends were trimmed by 2 bases and 6 bases, with 13 bases remaining between them. The CDR3 here is CASSLQGYRDGYTF. The CDR3 bases are TGTGCCAGCAGTTTACAGGGTTATAGGGATGGCTACACCTTC.

The chain combines TRBV20-1 with TRBJ1-1, with D possibly matching TRBD1 (6 bases). Trimming left V 3 bases short and J 4 bases short, with 15 bases between. Germline V gene data show CDR1 as DFQATT and CDR2 as SNEGSKA (reference sequence). This CDR3 has 14 amino acids. CDR3 nucleotide sequence: TGCAGTGCTAGCGGGGACAAGGGGAGCACTGAAGCTTTCTTT. It yields the protein CSASGDKGSTEAFF.

In this sample, this clonotype turned up many times. This rearrangement joins TRBV2 to TRBJ1-4; 9 bases fit TRBD1. Losses at the gene ends were 3 bases for V and 11 bases for J; bases not matched to a gene: 4. This CDR3 contains 13 residues. Germline-derived CDR1 and CDR2 are SNHLY and FYNNEI. CDR3 sequence reads: CASSEGTGPKLFF. The CDR3, as DNA: TGTGCCAGCAGTGAGGGGACAGGGCCGAAACTGTTTTTT.

There are many counts of this clonotype. This chain uses TRBV25-1 with TRBJ1-1; maybe TRBD1 (5 bases). CDR1 MGHDK and CDR2 SYGVNS come from the germline V gene. Trimming removed 1 base from V and 9 bases from J, with 12 bases in between. This CDR3 has 13 residues. The CDR3 nucleotides read TGTGCCAGCAGTGAATCGGCGACAGCTAAAGCTTTCTTT. This gives the protein CASSESATAKAFF.

This chain connects TRBV20-1 to TRBJ1-6; maybe TRBD1 (5 bases). This CDR3 is built from 14 residues. V was shortened by 1 base and J by 10 bases, with 14 bases between the two germline ends. The germline V gene has CDR1 DFQATT and CDR2 SNEGSKA (reference sequence). CDR3 residues: CSARGGFRDSPLHF. CDR3 coding DNA: TGCAGTGCTAGAGGGGGATTTCGGGACTCACCCCTCCACTTT.

This clonotype was recorded at least ten times. The chain combines TRBV12-3 or TRBV12-4 with TRBJ2-5, with D perhaps TRBD1 (6 bases). This CDR3 has 13 amino acids. V lost 6 bases and J lost 4, with 12 bases in between. The CDR3 protein is CASRGTGRETQYF. The CDR3, as DNA: TGTGCCAGCAGAGGAACAGGGCGAGAGACCCAGTACTTC.

This clonotype was observed a handful of times. V gene TRBV20-1 combines with J gene TRBJ2-7; maybe TRBD2 (7 bases). CDR1 and CDR2 from the germline V gene are DFQATT and SNEGSKA (reference sequence). This CDR3 is built from 10 residues. Trimming pared 8 bases from V and 13 bases from J, leaving 18 bases between. In DNA form, the CDR3 reads TGCAGTTGCCAAGGGGGGGAGTCCTACTTC. Translated, it gives CSCQGGESYF.

This clonotype was observed many times. The chain uses TRBV3-1 and TRBJ1-1, with D unresolved. The CDR3 contains 14 residues. Per the germline V gene, CDR1 is LGHDT and CDR2 is YNNKEL (reference sequence). V lost 0 bases to trimming and J lost 1 base, with 6 bases between them. The DNA of the CDR3 is TGTGCCAGCAGCCAAGAGGCGGGGAACACTGAAGCTTTCTTT. This sequence encodes CASSQEAGNTEAFF.

Ten or more counts support this clonotype. The chain has TRBV25-1 and TRBJ1-6, with D perhaps matching TRBD1 (6 bases). This CDR3 has 17 residues. The germline gives CDR1 MGHDK, CDR2 SYGVNS. Trimming removed 8 bases from V and 6 bases from J, with 23 bases in between. The CDR3 sequence: CASRSTGKFAFNSPLHF. In DNA, the CDR3 is TGTGCCAGCCGATCCACAGGGAAATTCGCCTTTAATTCACCCCTCCACTTT.

This clonotype was recorded a few times. The chain has TRBV4-1 and TRBJ2-3; unclear D gene. Germline values: CDR1 MGHRA, CDR2 YSYEKL. The CDR3 runs 14 residues. V lost 1 base and J 5 bases, leaving 10 bases between the germline ends. CDR3 amino acids: CASSQGPSLDTQYF. CDR3 DNA sequence: TGCGCCAGCAGCCAAGGTCCCTCGTTAGATACGCAGTATTTT.

This clonotype came up many times. The V and J genes are TRBV11-2 and TRBJ2-7; D is tentatively TRBD1 or TRBD2 (5 bases each). Germline lookup yields CDR1 SGHAT and CDR2 FQNNGV. V lost 7 bases, J lost 0 bases, and 13 bases lay in between. This CDR3 comprises 14 residues. The CDR3 region has the DNA TGTGCCAGCATCTCCTCGGGGCCCTCCTACGAGCAGTACTTC. Its translation: CASISSGPSYEQYF.

CDR3 region: CASSQNGPRRNNQPQHF. As DNA, the CDR3 is TGTGCCAGCAGCCAAAATGGGCCGAGACGGAACAATCAGCCCCAGCATTTT. This sequence joins TRBV3-1 and TRBJ1-5; D not certain. Looked up from germline, CDR1 is LGHDT and CDR2 is YNNKEL (reference sequence). V gave up 2 bases and J gave up 3 bases, with 17 bases separating them. This CDR3 is 17 amino acids long.

The chain has TRBV11-2 and TRBJ1-2; D not resolved. V lost 0 bases to trimming and J lost 8 bases, with 16 bases between them. The CDR3 consists of 15 residues. Looked up from germline, CDR1 is SGHAT and CDR2 is FQNNGV. This CDR3 reads CASSLEGLYGNGYTF. The CDR3 nucleotides are TGTGCCAGCAGCTTAGAGGGGTTGTATGGGAACGGCTACACCTTC.